This T cell receptor beta chain was captured by sequencing in a study of CD8 T cells in Susac syndrome. RNA amounts of about 0.45 to 1 ug underwent reverse transcription with random hexamers. Each CDR3 protein gets one entry after TCRdb re-called the immunoSEQ multiplex PCR reads with MiXCR. The profile covers roughly 190,000 distinct CDR3 sequences, with about 95% appearing a single time and approximately 0.1% taken by the ten largest. The source is a human donor in good health. The source material was CD4+ T cells from PBMCs.

CDR3 bases: TGTGCCAGCAGTGCCGGACACCAGACGAAGCAGTACTTC. The encoded protein is CASSAGHQTKQYF. V gene TRBV25-1 combines with J gene TRBJ2-7; perhaps TRBD1 as D (5 bases). The CDR3 consists of 13 residues. The V end was cut by 4 bases, the J end by 8 bases, with 15 bases between. Per germline, CDR1 MGHDK and CDR2 SYGVNS.